One sample yielded the 12 T cell receptor beta chains listed below, sequenced in a study of blood T cell repertoires in COVID-19. Assay used: immunoSEQ multiplex PCR; TCRdb lists only in-frame clones, some missing. The sample holds more than 150,000 clones, roughly 84% seen once. Sample: peripheral blood. The receptors derive from a man between 18 and 35 years old with active or convalescent COVID-19.

This chain joins TRBV27 and TRBJ2-2; D is possibly TRBD1 (7 bases). Germline CDR1 reads MNHEY; CDR2 reads SMNVEV (reference sequence). The CDR3 sequence is 16 residues long. Trimming shortened V by 3 bases and J by 5 bases, and 16 bases separated the two germline ends. The CDR3 nucleotides read TGTGCCAGCAGTTTGGGGAGGAGGGGGCAAACCGGGGAGCTGTTTTTT. This gives the protein CASSLGRRGQTGELFF.

This chain connects TRBV28 to TRBJ1-6; possible D gene TRBD1, 5 bases. The CDR3 covers 17 residues. Deletions cut 3 bases from V and 0 bases from J, with 12 bases between. CDR1 MDHEN and CDR2 SYDVKM come from the germline V gene. The CDR3 sequence: CASSFQGPSSYNSPLHF. CDR3 DNA sequence: TGTGCCAGCAGTTTTCAGGGCCCTAGCTCCTATAATTCACCCCTCCACTTT.

This clone turned up a few times. The V gene is TRBV28, the J gene TRBJ1-5; 7 bases are shared with TRBD1. From germline, CDR1 is MDHEN and CDR2 SYDVKM. The V gene end was trimmed by 7 bases and the J gene end by 2 bases; junction bases not matched to a gene: 5. The CDR3 is made up of 14 amino acids. CDR3 protein: CASKGTAGNQPQHF. In DNA form, the CDR3 reads TGTGCCAGCAAAGGGACAGCGGGCAATCAGCCCCAGCATTTT.

The V call is TRBV2, the J call TRBJ2-2, with TRBD1 identical over 7 bases. V was clipped by 3 bases and J by 4 bases; unmatched bases: 5. CDR1 is SNHLY, CDR2 FYNNEI, per germline. This CDR3 region has 15 residues. The CDR3 nucleotides read TGTGCCAGCAGTGATAACAGGGGCGCCACCGGGGAGCTGTTTTTT. Translated: CASSDNRGATGELFF.

This clone was picked up a small number of times. This chain uses TRBV7-2 with TRBJ2-7; D is perhaps TRBD1 (5 bases). V lost 5 bases and J 0 bases, leaving 17 bases between the germline ends. Germline values: CDR1 SGHTA, CDR2 FQGNSA. The CDR3 spans 16 residues. The CDR3 nucleotides are TGTGCCAGCAGCCCAGACTGGACAACTCTCTCCTACGAGCAGTACTTC. Translation gives CASSPDWTTLSYEQYF. The full variable domain, rest sourced from reference TRBV7-2 and TRBJ2-7, is GAGVSQSPSNKVTEKGKDVELRCDPISGHTALYWYRQSLGQGLEFLIYFQGNSAPDKSGLPSDRFSAERTGGSVSTLTIQRTQQEDSAVYLCASSPDWTTLSYEQYFGPGTRLTVT.

This rearrangement joins TRBV6-5 to TRBJ1-4, with a weak D call TRBD1 (5 bases). The CDR3 is 15 residues long. Germline lookup yields CDR1 MNHEY and CDR2 SVGAGI. Trimming removed 5 bases from V and 5 bases from J, with 15 bases in between. The CDR3 spells CASSPTVAGNEKLFF. The CDR3 DNA sequence: TGTGCCAGCAGTCCCACGGTGGCAGGGAATGAAAAACTGTTTTTT.

The CDR3 loop reads CASSPQAVSGNTIYF. As DNA, the CDR3 is TGTGCCAGCAGTCCACAGGCGGTCTCTGGAAACACCATATATTTT. The rearrangement links TRBV2 to TRBJ1-3; perhaps TRBD1 as D (5 bases). This CDR3 has 15 residues. Germline V lookup: CDR1 SNHLY, CDR2 FYNNEI. Between the trimmed V and J ends, which lost 5 bases and 0 bases, there was a span of 11 bases.

This clone was seen more than once but under ten times. CDR3 in amino acids: CASSQVRKGVEQYF. For the CDR3, the DNA is TGTGCCAGCAGCCAAGTCCGCAAGGGGGTCGAGCAGTACTTC. The rearrangement joins TRBV4-2 to TRBJ2-7; weak D call: TRBD1 (6 bases). V lost 1 base and J lost 6, with 13 bases in between. The CDR3 consists of 14 residues. Germline CDR1 LGHNA, CDR2 YNFKEQ.

The gene calls are TRBV5-1 and TRBJ2-3; TRBD2 aligns across 8 bases. After removal of 0 bases from V and 6 bases from J, the junction contained 6 bases not matched to a gene. The CDR3 extends over 15 amino acids. Germline loops: CDR1 SGHRS, CDR2 YFSETQ. Written as DNA, the CDR3 is TGCGCCAGCAGCTTGGAGGGAGCGGGAGTGGATACGCAGTATTTT. Translated, it gives CASSLEGAGVDTQYF. Supplemented by reference TRBV5-1 and TRBJ2-3, the full variable domain reads KAGVTQTPRYLIKTRGQQVTLSCSPISGHRSVSWYQQTPGQGLQFLFEYFSETQRNKGNFPGRFSGRQFSNSRSEMNVSTLELGDSALYLCASSLEGAGVDTQYFGPGTRLTVL.

V usage is TRBV5-4 and J usage is TRBJ2-5, with D possibly being TRBD2 (6 bases). With 0 bases removed from V and 1 base from J, the gap between germline ends came to 10 bases. The germline V gene encodes CDR1 SGHNT and CDR2 YYREEE (reference sequence). This CDR3 comprises 15 residues. The CDR3 DNA sequence: TGTGCCAGCAGCTTGGCTACGGGGGTCCAAGAGACCCAGTACTTC. It codes for CASSLATGVQETQYF.

The chain has TRBV5-5 and TRBJ2-1, with 7 bases identical to TRBD2. Germline V CDR1 and CDR2: SGHKS, YYEKEE (reference sequence). The CDR3 spans 16 residues. V lost 0 bases, J lost 0 bases, and 3 bases stayed unmatched. The CDR3 DNA is TGTGCCAGCAGCTTGGCCGGCGGGAGCTCCTACAATGAGCAGTTCTTC. This gives the protein CASSLAGGSSYNEQFF.

The rearrangement links TRBV30 to TRBJ1-4; TRBD1 might be the D (5 bases). Deletions cut 2 bases from V and 3 bases from J, with 16 bases between. Germline CDR1 is GTSNPN and CDR2 is SVGIG (reference sequence). The CDR3 extends over 16 amino acids. CDR3: CAWSTYRQRSNEKLFF. CDR3 DNA: TGTGCCTGGAGTACCTATCGACAGAGGTCTAATGAAAAACTGTTTTTT.